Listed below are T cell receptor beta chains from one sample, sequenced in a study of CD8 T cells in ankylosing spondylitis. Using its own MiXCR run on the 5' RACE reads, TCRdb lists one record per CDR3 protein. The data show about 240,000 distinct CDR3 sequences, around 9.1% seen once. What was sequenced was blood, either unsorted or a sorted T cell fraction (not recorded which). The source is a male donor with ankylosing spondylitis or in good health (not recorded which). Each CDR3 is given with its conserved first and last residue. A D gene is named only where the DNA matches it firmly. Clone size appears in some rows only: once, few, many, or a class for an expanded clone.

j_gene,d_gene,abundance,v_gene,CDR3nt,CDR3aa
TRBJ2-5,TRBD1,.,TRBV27,TGTGCCAGCAGAGGGACAGGGAGAGAGACCCAGTACTTC,CASRGTGRETQYF
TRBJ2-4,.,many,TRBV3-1,TGTGCCAGCAGACCCGGGGGCGGAAACATTCAGTACTTC,CASRPGGGNIQYF
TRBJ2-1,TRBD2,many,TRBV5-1,TGCGCCAGCGCCCGCGCCAGCGGGAGGTCTAATGAGCAGTTCTTC,CASARASGRSNEQFF
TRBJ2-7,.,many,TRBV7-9,TGTGCCAGCAGCCAGGGGGGGAATTTACGCGAGCAGTACTTC,CASSQGGNLREQYF
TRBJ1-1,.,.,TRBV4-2,TGTGCCAGCAGCCAATGGAGCAGGGCAGACACTGAAGCTTTCTTT,CASSQWSRADTEAFF
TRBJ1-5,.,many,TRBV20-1,TGCAGTGCTAGATCCATAGGGACGGACAATCAGCCCCAGCATTTT,CSARSIGTDNQPQHF
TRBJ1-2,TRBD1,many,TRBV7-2,TGTGCCAGCAGCACTACAGGGGATAACTATGGCTACACCTTC,CASSTTGDNYGYTF
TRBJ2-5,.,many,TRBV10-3,TGTGCCATCAGTGAAGGAGGGGAGACCCAGTACTTC,CAISEGGETQYF
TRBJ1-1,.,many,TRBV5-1,TGCGCCAGCAGCCTAACCGACAGTTCTGAAGCTTTCTTT,CASSLTDSSEAFF
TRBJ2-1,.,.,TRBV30,TGTGCCTGGAGTAACTACAATGAGCAGTTCTTC,CAWSNYNEQFF
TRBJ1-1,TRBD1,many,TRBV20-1,TGCAGTGCTAGAGTTACTGGGACAGGGTTCACTGAAGCTTTCTTT,CSARVTGTGFTEAFF
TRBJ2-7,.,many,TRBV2,TGTGCCAGCAGTATGAGGTCCTACGAGCAGTACTTC,CASSMRSYEQYF
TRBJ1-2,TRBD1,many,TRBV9,TGTGCCAGCACCCGTAGTGGGACAGGTGCCCTGAACTATGGCTACACCTTC,CASTRSGTGALNYGYTF
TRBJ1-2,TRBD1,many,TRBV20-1,TGCAGGCCGGGACAGGCGTCTAACTATGGCTACACCTTC,CRPGQASNYGYTF
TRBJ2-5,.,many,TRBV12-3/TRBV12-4,TGTGCCAGCAGTTGGAGGACAGACTTTCAAGAGACCCAGTACTTC,CASSWRTDFQETQYF
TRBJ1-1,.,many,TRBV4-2,TGTGCCAGCAGCCAAGCTGTTATCGTAGGGGGGAACACTGAAGCTTTCTTT,CASSQAVIVGGNTEAFF
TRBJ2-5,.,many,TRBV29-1,TGCAGCGTTGAAGGGGATGAGACCCAGTACTTC,CSVEGDETQYF
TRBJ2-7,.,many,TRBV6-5,TGTGCCAGCAGTTACGGTGCAGGCGGAAGGTCCTACGAGCAGTACTTC,CASSYGAGGRSYEQYF
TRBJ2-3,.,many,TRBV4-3,TGCGCCAGCAGCCAAGGAGTAATGAGGTCAGATACGCAGTATTTT,CASSQGVMRSDTQYF
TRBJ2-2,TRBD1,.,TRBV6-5,TGTGCCAGCAGTTACTCCCCAGGGGGCACCGGGGAGCTGTTTTTT,CASSYSPGGTGELFF
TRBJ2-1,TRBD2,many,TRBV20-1,TGCAGTGCTAGAGATGGGGGACTAGAACGGCTCAATGAGCAGTTCTTC,CSARDGGLERLNEQFF
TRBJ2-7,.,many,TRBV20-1,TGCAGTGCTATCCCCCGGGACGTTAACTCCTACGAGCAGTACTTC,CSAIPRDVNSYEQYF
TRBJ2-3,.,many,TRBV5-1,TGCGCCAGCAGCTTGGAGTCTCCCACAGATACGCAGTATTTT,CASSLESPTDTQYF